Shown below are 27 T cell receptor beta chains from a single sample sequenced in a study of cytomegalovirus exposure and HLA in healthy donors. The PCR had 60 Vbeta and 13 Jbeta primers. Clones were read by immunoSEQ multiplex PCR, and TCRdb kept only the in-frame ones, dropping some. The sample includes 100,000 to 150,000 clones. Sequencing was carried out using PBMCs. These receptors were collected from a middle-aged woman in good health and CMV-seronegative.

The rearrangement joins TRBV9 to TRBJ2-3; 9 bases line up with TRBD1. J lost 7 bases, V lost 4 bases, and 7 bases had no gene match. Germline CDR1 SGDLS, CDR2 YYNGEE. The CDR3 has 14 residues. CDR3 sequence (DNA): TGTGCCAGCAGCAAGACAGGGGGAGGGAATACGCAGTATTTT. This codes for CASSKTGGGNTQYF. Variable domain in full (rest from reference TRBV9 and TRBJ2-3): DSGVTQTPKHLITATGQRVTLRCSPRSGDLSVYWYQQSLDQGLQFLIQYYNGEERAKGNILERFSAQQFPDLHSELNLSSLELGDSALYFCASSKTGGGNTQYFGPGTRLTVL.

The CDR3 DNA sequence: TGTGCCAGCAGCTTAATGGTCGGGGGGCCAGATACGCAGTATTTT. Translation gives CASSLMVGGPDTQYF. The chain combines TRBV7-3 with TRBJ2-3; possible D gene TRBD2, 7 bases. V dropped 1 base and J dropped 4 bases, with 12 bases sitting between them. Germline values: CDR1 SGHTA, CDR2 FQGTGA. This CDR3 has 15 amino acids.

V is TRBV4-2 and J is TRBJ1-1; 7 nucleotides align to TRBD1. The germline V gene encodes CDR1 LGHNA and CDR2 YNFKEQ. CDR3 length: 14 amino acids. Trimming at V came to 4 bases and at J to 6 bases, leaving 8 bases not matched to a gene. The CDR3 DNA follows: TGTGCCAGCAGCCCGAGACAGGGAGTCGCTGAAGCTTTCTTT. Translating gives CASSPRQGVAEAFF.

The gene calls are TRBV28 and TRBJ2-3, with 16 nucleotides matching TRBD2. The CDR3 consists of 16 residues. Germline V lookup: CDR1 MDHEN, CDR2 SYDVKM. The V gene end was trimmed by 5 bases and the J gene end by 7 bases; junction bases not matched to a gene: 6. The CDR3 loop is CASSTGLAGGLNTQYF. The CDR3 region has the DNA TGTGCCAGCAGTACGGGACTAGCGGGGGGGCTTAATACGCAGTATTTT. Supplemented by reference TRBV28 and TRBJ2-3, the full variable domain reads DVKVTQSSRYLVKRTGEKVFLECVQDMDHENMFWYRQDPGLGLRLIYFSYDVKMKEKGDIPEGYSVSREKKERFSLILESASTNQTSMYLCASSTGLAGGLNTQYFGPGTRLTVL.

The V and J genes are TRBV4-2 and TRBJ1-4, with 7 bases that match TRBD1. This CDR3 is 16 amino acids long. Germline-derived CDR1 and CDR2 are LGHNA and YNFKEQ. V trimming: 6 bases; J trimming: 3 bases; junction bases outside the gene matches: 10. CDR3 bases: TGTGCCAGCAGGCTATCCAACAGGGGAGCTAATGAAAAACTGTTTTTT. Translation: CASRLSNRGANEKLFF.

The chain carries TRBV10-2 and TRBJ2-1; 8 bases line up with TRBD1. This CDR3 has 12 amino acids. Germline loops: CDR1 WSHSY, CDR2 SAAADI. Trimming took 5 bases from V and 8 from J; bases not matched to a gene: 2. The DNA for the CDR3 is TGCGCCAGCAGTCTACAGGGGGATGAGCAGTTCTTC. This translates into CASSLQGDEQFF.

This sequence joins TRBV9 and TRBJ2-5, with TRBD2 as a possible D gene (5 bases). Trimming removed 4 bases from V and 7 bases from J, with 17 bases in between. Germline V gene data show CDR1 as SGDLS and CDR2 as YYNGEE. The CDR3 extends over 14 amino acids. DNA of the CDR3: TGTGCCAGCAGCCCGGACTTGAGGGTCGGGACCCAGTACTTC. It translates to CASSPDLRVGTQYF.

The CDR3, as DNA: TGTGCCAGCAGCGTATCGTACTGGAGCACTGAAGCTTTCTTT. It translates to CASSVSYWSTEAFF. The V and J genes are TRBV9 and TRBJ1-1; no firm D call. From germline, CDR1 is SGDLS and CDR2 YYNGEE. Trimming stripped 1 base from V and 4 bases from J, with 11 bases between. This CDR3 is built from 14 residues.

The V and J genes are TRBV7-2 and TRBJ1-4, with no clear D. This CDR3 is 14 amino acids long. Germline values: CDR1 SGHTA, CDR2 FQGNSA. V was shortened by 7 bases and J by 3 bases, with 12 bases between the two germline ends. The CDR3 DNA reads TGTGCCAGCACCTTCTTAGCTTCTAATGAAAAACTGTTTTTT. This encodes CASTFLASNEKLFF.

The chain links TRBV7-3 to TRBJ2-5, with 13 bases fitting TRBD2. V was clipped by 5 bases and J by 4 bases; unmatched bases: 4. Germline lookup yields CDR1 SGHTA and CDR2 FQGTGA. The CDR3 contains 15 residues. The CDR3 DNA follows: TGTGCCAGCAGCCCGACTAGCGGGGGGTTAGAGACCCAGTACTTC. Protein product: CASSPTSGGLETQYF.

The chain couples TRBV7-6 to TRBJ1-4, with TRBD1 matching 9 bases. This CDR3 has 17 residues. CDR1 is SGHVS and CDR2 is FNYEAQ in the germline V gene. Unmatched junction bases numbered 9, after V lost 3 bases and J lost 4 bases. The chain's CDR3 is CASSLNRGPGNNEKLFF. Here the CDR3 DNA reads TGTGCCAGCAGCTTGAACAGGGGGCCGGGGAATAATGAAAAACTGTTTTTT.

The chain carries TRBV15 and TRBJ1-2; D gene uncertain. Between the trimmed V and J ends, which lost 2 bases and 4 bases, there was a span of 5 bases. The CDR3 runs to 12 residues. Per germline, CDR1 LNHNV and CDR2 YYDKDF (reference sequence). The DNA of the CDR3 is TGTGCCACCAGCAGAAACTCCTATGGCTACACCTTC. As protein: CATSRNSYGYTF.

The chain links TRBV19 to TRBJ1-5; TRBD1 might be the D (6 bases). The CDR3 contains 14 residues. The V gene lost 5 bases and the J gene lost 4 bases, with 12 bases spanning the gap. The germline CDR1 and CDR2 sequences are LNHDA and SQIVND (reference sequence). The CDR3 nucleotides are TGTGCCAGTAGTCTTCAGCAGGGGAATCAGCCCCAGCATTTT. It translates to CASSLQQGNQPQHF.

V is TRBV2 and J is TRBJ1-2; perhaps TRBD1 as D (6 bases). V dropped 0 bases and J dropped 2 bases, with 7 bases sitting between them. This CDR3 is built from 14 residues. Germline V CDR1 and CDR2: SNHLY, FYNNEI. The CDR3 DNA reads as TGTGCCAGCAGTGAAGCTAGGGGGAACTATGGCTACACCTTC. Its protein is CASSEARGNYGYTF.

This chain links TRBV28 with TRBJ2-5, with D possibly TRBD2 on 6 matching bases. Germline V gives CDR1 MDHEN, CDR2 SYDVKM. The CDR3 is made up of 13 amino acids. Trimming took 7 bases from V and 6 from J, leaving 15 bases between them. Here the CDR3 DNA reads TGTGCCAGCACCTCCCCCGGGGGAAAGACCCAGTACTTC. This gives the protein CASTSPGGKTQYF. Using reference TRBV28 and TRBJ2-5 for the parts outside the CDR3, the full variable domain is DVKVTQSSRYLVKRTGEKVFLECVQDMDHENMFWYRQDPGLGLRLIYFSYDVKMKEKGDIPEGYSVSREKKERFSLILESASTNQTSMYLCASTSPGGKTQYFGPGTRLLVL.

The V and J genes are TRBV7-2 and TRBJ1-1, with 8 bases fitting TRBD1. The trim removed 3 bases at V and 4 bases at J, leaving 4 bases unmatched. Germline V lookup: CDR1 SGHTA, CDR2 FQGNSA. This CDR3 spans 14 amino acids. CDR3 nucleotide sequence: TGTGCCAGCAGCTTTACAGGGGGAGGCACTGAAGCTTTCTTT. Translated: CASSFTGGGTEAFF.

The chain has TRBV19 and TRBJ1-1, with D hard to call. Looked up from germline, CDR1 is LNHDA and CDR2 is SQIVND (reference sequence). Between the trimmed V and J ends, which lost 3 bases and 0 bases, there was a span of 8 bases. This CDR3 is 14 amino acids long. CDR3 residues: CASSISGLNTEAFF. In DNA, the CDR3 is TGTGCCAGTAGTATTAGCGGGTTGAACACTGAAGCTTTCTTT.

The V call is TRBV21-1, the J call TRBJ2-5; TRBD2 is the table's D call, not checked against the DNA. TRBV21-1 has pseudogene status. This CDR3 has 16 residues. CDR3 loop: CASSKVGTSGQETQYF. The CDR3 DNA reads TGTGCCAGCAGCAAAGTAGGGACTAGCGGTCAAGAGACCCAGTACTTC.

This sequence joins TRBV5-1 and TRBJ1-2; no clear D. In germline, CDR1 is SGHRS, CDR2 YFSETQ. Trimming removed 2 bases from V and 8 bases from J, with 13 bases in between. This CDR3 is 13 amino acids long. This CDR3 reads CASSFDRTEGYTF. CDR3 nucleotide sequence: TGCGCCAGCAGCTTTGACCGAACGGAGGGCTACACCTTC.

The J gene is TRBJ2-6, the V gene TRBV28, with 10 bases fitting TRBD1. The CDR3 has 18 amino acids. V lost 3 bases to trimming and J lost 0 bases; unmatched junction nucleotides: 5. Germline V gene lookup returns CDR1 MDHEN and CDR2 SYDVKM. CDR3 protein: CASSLAGQGRSGANVLTF. In DNA, the CDR3 is TGTGCCAGCAGTTTGGCGGGACAGGGGCGCTCTGGGGCCAACGTCCTGACTTTC.

The genes are TRBV7-2 and TRBJ2-7; TRBD2 aligns across 9 bases. CDR1 and CDR2 from the germline V gene are SGHTA and FQGNSA. This CDR3 contains 15 residues. Germline trimming cut 8 bases from V and 11 bases from J; bases unmatched to any gene: 19. The CDR3 protein is CASVPGLAGPGGKYF. Here the CDR3 DNA reads TGTGCCAGCGTGCCGGGGCTAGCGGGGCCCGGCGGGAAGTACTTC. The full variable domain, in which reference TRBV7-2 and TRBJ2-7 provide the parts outside the CDR3, is GAGVSQSPSNKVTEKGKDVELRCDPISGHTALYWYRQSLGQGLEFLIYFQGNSAPDKSGLPSDRFSAERTGGSVSTLTIQRTQQEDSAVYLCASVPGLAGPGGKYFGPGTRLTVT.

The V call is TRBV2, the J call TRBJ2-5, with a weak D call TRBD1 (5 bases). From germline, CDR1 is SNHLY and CDR2 FYNNEI. V gave up 4 bases and J gave up 2 bases, with 8 bases separating them. The CDR3 is 13 amino acids. Here the CDR3 reads CASSVAGQETQYF. CDR3 DNA: TGTGCCAGCAGTGTGGCAGGGCAAGAGACCCAGTACTTC.

The rearrangement joins TRBV19 to TRBJ1-6; the D gene is possibly TRBD1 (6 bases). CDR1 and CDR2 (germline): LNHDA, SQIVND (reference sequence). CDR3 length: 14 residues. Between the trimmed V and J ends, which lost 8 bases and 2 bases, there was a span of 10 bases. This chain's CDR3 is CASGGGPYNSPLHF. The DNA of the CDR3 is TGTGCCAGTGGCGGGGGGCCCTATAATTCACCCCTCCACTTT.

V usage is TRBV4-2 and J usage is TRBJ1-4; 7 positions match TRBD1. The CDR3 loop spans 17 amino acids. The junction had 10 bases not matched to a gene; V was cut back by 0 bases and J by 6 bases. The germline V gene has CDR1 LGHNA and CDR2 YNFKEQ. CDR3 sequence reads: CASSQDRGDLYYEKLFF. CDR3 DNA sequence: TGTGCCAGCAGCCAAGACAGGGGGGATTTATATTATGAAAAACTGTTTTTT.

The rearrangement joins TRBV5-1 to TRBJ2-1, with 7 bases lining up with TRBD1. There are 15 residues in the CDR3. V gave up 4 bases and J gave up 8 bases; unmatched junction bases: 12. The germline CDR1 and CDR2 sequences are SGHRS and YFSETQ. The CDR3 protein is CASSIGQVSTHEQFF. As DNA, the CDR3 is TGCGCCAGCAGCATAGGACAGGTATCTACTCATGAGCAGTTCTTC.

The V and J genes are TRBV6-6 and TRBJ1-5; 11 nucleotides line up with TRBD1. This CDR3 is built from 16 residues. The V and J ends lost 6 bases and 5 bases, in that order; junction bases with no gene match: 9. Germline CDR1 and CDR2: MNHNY and SVGAGI (reference sequence). Here the CDR3 reads CASRNGDRGGDQPQHF. The CDR3 nucleotides are TGTGCCAGCAGAAACGGGGACAGGGGGGGAGATCAGCCCCAGCATTTT.

The chain carries TRBV7-8 and TRBJ1-4; TRBD1 matches 9 bases. Germline V gene lookup returns CDR1 SGHVS and CDR2 FQNEAQ. The CDR3 spans 15 residues. The V segment lost 5 bases and the J segment 4 bases; nucleotides outside the gene matches: 5. CDR3 in DNA: TGTGCCAGCAGCCTAACAGGGGGCAGTAATGAAAAACTGTTTTTT. Translation gives CASSLTGGSNEKLFF.